The 5 T cell receptor beta chains below were found in one sample sequenced in a study of T cells in Graves' hyperthyroidism and ophthalmopathy. From RNA transcripts, TCR beta CDR3 regions were amplified. TCR CDR3 regions were first amplified by RT-PCR with HTBI primers. TCRdb re-called the multiplex PCR reads through MiXCR, storing one row per CDR3 protein. The sample lists around 600,000 distinct CDR3 sequences; around a sixth were seen once. The sequencing input was blood. These receptors were taken from a woman in her 30s with Graves' hyperthyroidism.

This clonotype turned up a few times. The CDR3 DNA reads as TGTGCCAGCAGCCGCGGGACAGGGTTACTCGCGAGCAATCAGCCCCAGCATTTT. It translates to CASSRGTGLLASNQPQHF. This chain links TRBV7-9 with TRBJ1-5, with 9 positions matching TRBD1. The CDR3 is 18 amino acids. From germline, CDR1 is SEHNR and CDR2 FQNEAQ (reference sequence). J lost 1 base, V lost 5 bases, and 12 bases had no gene match.

The rearrangement joins TRBV7-2 to TRBJ1-1, with D possibly matching TRBD1 (6 bases). Germline CDR1 SGHTA, CDR2 FQGNSA. V was pared by 8 bases and J by 0 bases, with 13 bases between. The CDR3 has 14 amino acids. The CDR3 DNA follows: TGTGCCAGCCTCTCGGACAGAGTGAACACTGAAGCTTTCTTT. This codes for CASLSDRVNTEAFF.

A few counts support this clonotype. The chain uses TRBV14 and TRBJ1-4; D may be TRBD1 (5 bases). V was shortened by 4 bases and J by 8 bases, with 17 bases between the two germline ends. The CDR3 runs 15 residues. Germline V gives CDR1 SGHDN, CDR2 FVKESK. CDR3 protein: CASSPQRGLGEKLFF. For the CDR3, the DNA is TGTGCCAGCAGCCCCCAACGGGGCCTCGGGGAAAAACTGTTTTTT.

In its sample, this clonotype was seen a few times. The V call is TRBV11-2, the J call TRBJ2-4; 9 bases fit TRBD2. Germline V CDR1 and CDR2: SGHAT, FQNNGV. With V trimmed by 4 bases and J by 14 bases, 15 bases remained unmatched. CDR3 size: 15 residues. The CDR3, as DNA: TGTGCCAGCAGCTCGGACCTTAGCGGGGGACTGGTAAAGTACTTC. Translated, it gives CASSSDLSGGLVKYF.

This clonotype has ten or more counts. The genes are TRBV6-1 and TRBJ1-1; D is unresolved. Germline V gene sequence: CDR1 MNHNS, CDR2 SASEGT. The CDR3 runs 12 residues. With 2 bases removed from V and 9 bases from J, the gap between germline ends came to 10 bases. In DNA form, the CDR3 reads TGTGCCAGCAGTGAAACCGGTTTCAAAGCTTTCTTT. The encoded protein is CASSETGFKAFF.